Each of the 29 T cell receptor beta chains below was sequenced from the same sample in a study of technical replicates of blood from a handful of donors. Method: immunoSEQ multiplex PCR; TCRdb's copy keeps in-frame clones and lacks some. This sample has 75,000 to 95,000 clones, with roughly 90% found just once. The sequenced sample was T cells isolated from PBMCs. The receptors come from a human donor in good health.

The gene calls are TRBV6-1 and TRBJ2-1; TRBD2 matches 8 bases. Trimming at V came to 5 bases and at J to 7 bases, leaving 7 bases not matched to a gene. The germline CDR1 and CDR2 sequences are MNHNS and SASEGT. CDR3 length equals 14 residues. CDR3 in amino acids: CASSLKRELNEQFF. Here the CDR3 DNA reads TGTGCCAGCAGTTTAAAGCGGGAGTTAAATGAGCAGTTCTTC.

The chain couples TRBV27 to TRBJ2-7; D is unclear. Germline V gene data show CDR1 as MNHEY and CDR2 as SMNVEV (reference sequence). Between the trimmed V and J ends, which lost 3 bases and 5 bases, there was a span of 11 bases. CDR3 length equals 13 residues. The CDR3 nucleotides are TGTGCCAGCAGTTTGCTAGTGGCCAACGAGCAGTACTTC. Protein sequence: CASSLLVANEQYF.

This clone was observed a handful of times. The chain carries TRBV7-2 and TRBJ1-5; 7 nucleotides line up with TRBD1. The V gene end was trimmed by 1 base and the J gene end by 6 bases; junction bases not matched to a gene: 3. The CDR3 loop spans 14 amino acids. The germline gives CDR1 SGHTA, CDR2 FQGNSA. The CDR3 reads CASSLVEGAQPQHF. DNA for the CDR3: TGTGCCAGCAGCTTAGTTGAGGGGGCTCAGCCCCAGCATTTT. The entire variable domain, with the rest obtained from reference TRBV7-2 and TRBJ1-5, is as follows: GAGVSQSPSNKVTEKGKDVELRCDPISGHTALYWYRQSLGQGLEFLIYFQGNSAPDKSGLPSDRFSAERTGGSVSTLTIQRTQQEDSAVYLCASSLVEGAQPQHFGDGTRLSIL.

This clone was seen only once. The chain uses TRBV7-2 and TRBJ2-1, with TRBD2 matching over 7 bases. Germline V gene lookup returns CDR1 SGHTA and CDR2 FQGNSA. CDR3 length equals 15 residues. V was clipped by 0 bases and J by 6 bases; unmatched bases: 5. For the CDR3, the DNA is TGTGCCAGCAGCTTAGCGGGAGCGGGACCCAATGAGCAGTTCTTC. Translated: CASSLAGAGPNEQFF.

The chain has TRBV2 and TRBJ2-7; 8 nucleotides match TRBD2. The length of the CDR3 is 13 residues. Germline loops: CDR1 SNHLY, CDR2 FYNNEI. V gave up 7 bases and J gave up 2 bases; unmatched junction bases: 4. The CDR3 nucleotides read TGTGCCAGCACTGGACTAGCACCCTACGAGCAGTACTTC. Its protein is CASTGLAPYEQYF.

The chain recombines TRBV4-2 with TRBJ2-1; TRBD2 matches 10 bases. CDR1 is LGHNA and CDR2 is YNFKEQ in the germline V gene. Trimming cost V 7 bases and J 4 bases; bases outside gene matches: 10. The CDR3 consists of 16 residues. This CDR3 reads CASKILAGEGYNEQFF. Here the CDR3 DNA reads TGTGCCAGCAAAATTCTAGCGGGAGAAGGTTACAATGAGCAGTTCTTC.

The chain combines TRBV4-2 with TRBJ2-3, with D perhaps matching TRBD2 (6 bases). The CDR3 totals 16 residues. Germline values: CDR1 LGHNA, CDR2 YNFKEQ. Between the trimmed V and J ends, which lost 2 bases and 6 bases, there was a span of 18 bases. Written as DNA, the CDR3 is TGTGCCAGCAGCCAAACCTCCGGGGGATTGGGGGATACGCAGTATTTT. Translation: CASSQTSGGLGDTQYF.

The genes are TRBV7-9 and TRBJ2-5; 9 bases align to TRBD2. From germline, CDR1 is SEHNR and CDR2 FQNEAQ (reference sequence). Losses at the gene ends were 5 bases for V and 2 bases for J; bases not matched to a gene: 12. This CDR3 region has 17 residues. The CDR3 DNA reads TGTGCCAGCAGCCGACAGCTAGCGGGACTGCGGCAAGAGACCCAGTACTTC. Amino acids: CASSRQLAGLRQETQYF.

This chain connects TRBV7-9 to TRBJ2-3; the match to TRBD2 covers 7 bases. J lost 0 bases, V lost 1 base, and 10 bases had no gene match. The CDR3 runs to 18 residues. Germline V gives CDR1 SEHNR, CDR2 FQNEAQ (reference sequence). CDR3 bases: TGTGCCAGCAGCTTAGTAGCGGGTGATTTATCTAGCACAGATACGCAGTATTTT. Translation: CASSLVAGDLSSTDTQYF.

This sequence joins TRBV6-5 and TRBJ1-2; D gene ambiguous. The CDR3 covers 15 residues. Trimming stripped 6 bases from V and 3 bases from J, with 17 bases between. In germline, CDR1 is MNHEY, CDR2 SVGAGI. The CDR3 region is CASRGSPGEDYGYTF. The CDR3 region has the DNA TGTGCCAGCAGGGGATCTCCGGGAGAAGACTATGGCTACACCTTC.

DNA of the CDR3: TGCGCCAGCAGTGTAGGGGGTCTCGCAGATACGCAGTATTTT. The encoded protein is CASSVGGLADTQYF. This rearrangement joins TRBV10-1 to TRBJ2-3, with D maybe TRBD1 (6 bases). The CDR3 is 14 amino acids. With 4 bases removed from V and 4 bases from J, the gap between germline ends came to 12 bases. The germline gives CDR1 WNHNN, CDR2 SYGVQD (reference sequence).

V is TRBV29-1 and J is TRBJ1-1; no clear D gene. V lost 4 bases and J 1 base, leaving 7 bases between the germline ends. Germline lookup yields CDR1 SQVTM and CDR2 ANQGSEA. The CDR3 extends over 12 amino acids. The CDR3 nucleotides read TGCAGCGTTGGGCGGGGGAACACTGAAGCTTTCTTT. Translated, it gives CSVGRGNTEAFF.

The V gene is TRBV30, the J gene TRBJ2-2; 12 bases are a match to TRBD1. The CDR3 sequence is 16 residues long. The V gene's germline CDR1 is GTSNPN and CDR2 SVGIG (reference sequence). V lost 5 bases and J lost 0; bases outside the gene matches: 4. The CDR3 spells CAWGRDRGPNTGELFF. In DNA, the CDR3 is TGTGCCTGGGGCCGGGACAGGGGGCCGAACACCGGGGAGCTGTTTTTT.

The rearrangement joins TRBV19 to TRBJ1-4; TRBD1 matches at 7 bases. Germline-derived CDR1 and CDR2 are LNHDA and SQIVND (reference sequence). This CDR3 is 13 amino acids long. J lost 4 bases, V lost 4 bases, and 0 bases had no gene match. For the CDR3, the DNA is TGTGCCAGTAGTACAGGGGGTAATGAAAAACTGTTTTTT. This sequence encodes CASSTGGNEKLFF.

This chain links TRBV7-8 with TRBJ2-3; D perhaps matches TRBD2 (7 bases). V lost 3 bases to trimming and J lost 2 bases, with 15 bases between them. The V gene's germline CDR1 is SGHVS and CDR2 FQNEAQ. The CDR3 contains 16 residues. The CDR3 here is CASSLFGGGHTDTQYF. The CDR3 coding sequence is TGTGCCAGCAGCTTGTTTGGGGGGGGGCACACAGATACGCAGTATTTT.

CDR3 region: CASSPRQGNQPQHF. The CDR3 nucleotides are TGTGCCAGCAGCCCCCGACAGGGCAATCAGCCCCAGCATTTT. The rearrangement uses TRBV9 and TRBJ1-5, with D possibly matching TRBD1 (6 bases). The CDR3 contains 14 residues. V was clipped by 4 bases and J by 2 bases, with 10 bases between them. CDR1 is SGDLS, CDR2 YYNGEE, per germline. Together with reference TRBV9 and TRBJ1-5, the CDR3 gives the full variable domain: DSGVTQTPKHLITATGQRVTLRCSPRSGDLSVYWYQQSLDQGLQFLIQYYNGEERAKGNILERFSAQQFPDLHSELNLSSLELGDSALYFCASSPRQGNQPQHFGDGTRLSIL.

The V gene is TRBV19, the J gene TRBJ1-1; D perhaps matches TRBD1 (5 bases). CDR1 is LNHDA, CDR2 SQIVND, per germline (reference sequence). Trimming left V 4 bases short and J 1 base short, with 10 bases between. This CDR3 has 14 residues. This CDR3 reads CASSRWGGNTEAFF. CDR3 coding DNA: TGTGCCAGTAGTAGATGGGGGGGGAACACTGAAGCTTTCTTT. Combining the CDR3 with reference TRBV19 and TRBJ1-1 gives the whole variable domain DGGITQSPKYLFRKEGQNVTLSCEQNLNHDAMYWYRQDPGQGLRLIYYSQIVNDFQKGDIAEGYSVSREKKESFPLTVTSAQKNPTAFYLCASSRWGGNTEAFFGQGTRLTVV.

The chain combines TRBV13 with TRBJ1-2; D may be TRBD1 (5 bases). Trimming shortened V by 0 bases and J by 8 bases, and 13 bases separated the two germline ends. The CDR3 has 14 residues. CDR1 and CDR2 from the germline V gene are PRHDT and FYEKMQ (reference sequence). In DNA form, the CDR3 reads TGTGCCAGCAGCTTAGGCTCCGGGGGGGACGGCTACACCTTC. It is translated as CASSLGSGGDGYTF. Full variable domain (outside the CDR3, taken from reference TRBV13 and TRBJ1-2): AAGVIQSPRHLIKEKRETATLKCYPIPRHDTVYWYQQGPGQDPQFLISFYEKMQSDKGSIPDRFSAQQFSDYHSELNMSSLELGDSALYFCASSLGSGGDGYTFGSGTRLTVV.

V and J are TRBV6-6 and TRBJ2-1; D may be TRBD2 (5 bases). V lost 3 bases and J lost 6, with 12 bases in between. The germline CDR1 and CDR2 sequences are MNHNY and SVGAGI (reference sequence). This CDR3 is 14 amino acids long. The CDR3 DNA sequence: TGTGCCAGCAGTTATTACGACGGACTCAATGAGCAGTTCTTC. This codes for CASSYYDGLNEQFF.

The V and J genes are TRBV7-3 and TRBJ1-1; D gene ambiguous. CDR1 is SGHTA, CDR2 FQGTGA, per germline. The length of the CDR3 is 15 residues. V was clipped by 2 bases and J by 1 base, with 11 bases between them. Written as DNA, the CDR3 is TGTGCCAGCAGCTTATATGGAGAAGGGAACACTGAAGCTTTCTTT. As protein: CASSLYGEGNTEAFF.

Here the CDR3 reads CASSYPQGQGNEAFF. The CDR3 DNA sequence: TGTGCCAGCAGTTACCCCCAAGGACAGGGTAATGAAGCTTTCTTT. The chain uses TRBV6-6 and TRBJ1-1; 8 bases are a match to TRBD1. The V segment lost 2 bases and the J segment 7 bases; nucleotides outside the gene matches: 9. The CDR3 is 15 residues long. Germline CDR1 MNHNY, CDR2 SVGAGI (reference sequence).

This chain links TRBV27 with TRBJ2-1; 12 bases agree with TRBD2. From germline, CDR1 is MNHEY and CDR2 SMNVEV (reference sequence). This CDR3 spans 14 amino acids. The V segment lost 7 bases and the J segment 8 bases; nucleotides outside the gene matches: 6. The DNA of the CDR3 is TGTGCCAGCACCAGACTAGCGGGAGTAGATGAGCAGTTCTTC. Protein product: CASTRLAGVDEQFF.

This clone was picked up a small number of times. This rearrangement joins TRBV7-9 to TRBJ1-2; the D is unclear. The CDR3 extends over 14 amino acids. Per germline, CDR1 SEHNR and CDR2 FQNEAQ (reference sequence). V was trimmed by 4 bases and J by 5 bases, leaving 14 bases between them. In DNA form, the CDR3 reads TGTGCCAGCAGCTACGTCCAGCGGGCATATGGCTACACCTTC. Encoded protein: CASSYVQRAYGYTF.

The rearrangement links TRBV5-5 to TRBJ1-5, with D possibly being TRBD1 (5 bases). With 0 bases removed from V and 5 bases from J, the gap between germline ends came to 9 bases. Per the germline V gene, CDR1 is SGHKS and CDR2 is YYEKEE (reference sequence). CDR3 length: 14 residues. The CDR3 sequence: CASSLVGGDQPQHF. The CDR3 bases are TGTGCCAGCAGCTTGGTGGGGGGGGATCAGCCCCAGCATTTT.

The chain uses TRBV27 and TRBJ2-1; 10 bases are shared with TRBD1. CDR3 length: 15 residues. The J segment lost 9 bases and the V segment lost 3 bases, leaving 8 bases of the junction unmatched. Germline-derived CDR1 and CDR2 are MNHEY and SMNVEV (reference sequence). CDR3 sequence reads: CASSFGQGDWGEQFF. The CDR3 DNA reads TGTGCCAGCAGTTTCGGACAGGGGGACTGGGGTGAGCAGTTCTTC.

This chain connects TRBV6-5 to TRBJ2-1; TRBD1 matches 10 bases. Germline-derived CDR1 and CDR2 are MNHEY and SVGAGI. CDR3 length: 13 amino acids. The trim removed 3 bases at V and 9 bases at J, leaving 2 bases unmatched. CDR3: CASSYWDRGEQFF. CDR3 coding DNA: TGTGCCAGCAGTTATTGGGACAGGGGTGAGCAGTTCTTC.

The rearrangement joins TRBV18 to TRBJ2-1; possibly TRBD1 for D (5 bases). The CDR3 length is 14 residues. Germline V gene lookup returns CDR1 KGHSH and CDR2 LQKENI. V gave up 2 bases and J gave up 6 bases, with 11 bases separating them. The DNA of the CDR3 is TGTGCCAGCTCACCAAGTGGGGCTCTCAATGAGCAGTTCTTC. This encodes CASSPSGALNEQFF.

This rearrangement joins TRBV28 to TRBJ2-1; the D gene is possibly TRBD2 (6 bases). Per the germline V gene, CDR1 is MDHEN and CDR2 is SYDVKM. This CDR3 is 16 amino acids long. V lost 3 bases to trimming and J lost 7 bases, with 19 bases between them. CDR3 nucleotides: TGTGCCAGCAGTTTCAATTCGGGAGCGTTAGAAAATGAGCAGTTCTTC. This translates into CASSFNSGALENEQFF.

The chain employs TRBV27 and TRBJ1-5, with 8 bases matching TRBD1. The V segment lost 11 bases and the J segment 5 bases; nucleotides outside the gene matches: 5. The germline CDR1 and CDR2 sequences are MNHEY and SMNVEV (reference sequence). The CDR3 loop spans 12 amino acids. This CDR3 reads CAGGQGYQPQHF. CDR3 DNA: TGTGCCGGAGGACAGGGCTATCAGCCCCAGCATTTT.